This T cell receptor beta chain stems from a study of blood T cell repertoires in COVID-19 (dated by TCRdb to 2019 to 2021). Some background on the complete study: Collaborator samples came from the United States, Italy and Spain and covered acute and convalescent phases of COVID-19. The material from the prospective study consisted of cDNA or gDNA derived from T cells, B-cell-depleted T cells, or PBMCs. Subjects who had been exposed to COVID-19, were actively infected with it, or had recovered from it provided the deeply sampled blood TCRbeta repertoires that made up the dataset. The repertoires were released in a freely available public database intended as a resource for research on the immune response to SARS-CoV-2. The samples were drawn from the first 160 participants of the ongoing ImmuneRACE study and from 950 to 1,500 subjects provided by 6 global collaborators. A de-identified subject ID, COVID-19 status, age in years and sex were almost always included in the sample metadata. HLA class I and class II types, where available, came from metadata supplied by the sample provider rather than from assay-based typing.

Each collaborating institution followed its own protocols to collect whole blood in K2EDTA tubes. For TCRbeta analysis, collaborators shipped samples in one of three forms: frozen whole blood, isolated PBMCs, or DNA extracted from either of those sample types. From the cysteine through the phenylalanine, the CDR3 covers 17 amino acids. Here the CDR3 DNA is all that survives: 51 bases in frame from base 1. CDR1 and CDR2, per the germline V gene, are SGHNT and YENEEA. The V and J ends are trimmed by 0 bases and 4 bases, leaving 15 bases between them. Study-wide findings and limitations: The quantity of clinical and demographic metadata differed by source and by participant and was supplied without curation.

TCRbeta CDR3 regions were amplified from genomic DNA by means of the immunoSEQ Assay, a bias-controlled multiplex PCR. In the original analysis: The number of nucleated cells in each sample was estimated from the amplification of reference gene primers within the assay. To quantify the absolute abundance of each unique TCRbeta CDR3 rearrangement, sequence reads were collapsed and filtered. For each sample, productive Simpson clonality was calculated as the square root of Simpson's diversity index over productive rearrangements. TCRdb holds this immuneACCESS table with in-frame rearrangements only. Some clones are missing; in checked studies, unresolved V genes explain under half, and the rest has no known cause. V and J calls plus clone size are reproduced from that table; the DNA served to infer D and trimming. The sample yields some 67,000 clones; 75% to 80% were counted once. The leading ten clones occupy about 6% of the sample.

For this clone: No antigen is known for it. It has no much larger one-base neighbor in the sample; base qualities were not kept.

The rearrangement combines TRBV11-3 with TRBJ2-2, and possibly TRBD2, on 6 matching bases. This clonotype was obtained from an older woman with acute or convalescent COVID-19. The sample was peripheral blood. The nucleotide sequence reads TGTGCCAGCAGCTTAGACCCCACCGGGAGCACCACCGGGGAGCTGTTTTTT. This sequence encodes CASSLDPTGSTTGELFF.